This is a list of T cell receptor beta chains from one sample in a study of response to subunit inactivated influenza vaccine. MiXCR was run by TCRdb on the RT-PCR reads, yielding one entry per CDR3 protein. This table holds about 570,000 distinct CDR3 sequences, around 11% found once. The same sample was also used in a study of T cells expressing NK-cell markers.

Material: PBMCs from blood, obtained on the day of vaccination. Receptors were obtained from a man aged 50 or older who received an inactivated influenza vaccine. CDR3s include the opening cysteine and the closing phenylalanine or tryptophan. The order of the fields is V gene, J gene, clone size, D gene, CDR3 DNA, CDR3 protein. A D gene is named only where the DNA matches it firmly. Size tells how often a clone was seen (once, few, many) or the class of an expanded clone, and some rows leave it out.

>TRBV19|TRBJ1-2|.|.
TGTGCCGTGCAAGGGTCCGCCTATGGCTACACCTTC
CAVQGSAYGYTF
>TRBV6-2/TRBV6-3|TRBJ2-5|few|TRBD2
TGTGCCAGCAGAGTACTAGCGGGGATCCAAGAGACCCAGTACTTC
CASRVLAGIQETQYF
>TRBV6-1|TRBJ1-4|.|.
TGTGCCAGCAGAGGAGGATCGAGCTCCTCTGAAAAACTGTTTTTT
CASRGGSSSSEKLFF
>TRBV5-1|TRBJ2-2|many|.
TGCGCCAGCAGCTGGAGCCAGACACACACCGGGGAGCTGTTTTTT
CASSWSQTHTGELFF
>TRBV7-9|TRBJ1-2|.|.
TGTGCCAGCAGCTTAGTTTCGGTTGGCTACACCTTC
CASSLVSVGYTF
>TRBV24-1|TRBJ2-1|few|.
TGTGCCACCAGTGATCCCGGTATAGGGGTCGGTGAGCAGTTCTTC
CATSDPGIGVGEQFF
>TRBV4-2|TRBJ2-1|few|TRBD2
TGTGCCAGCAGCCAACTGCGGGAGGGATCCAATGAGCAGTTCTTC
CASSQLREGSNEQFF
>TRBV4-2|TRBJ2-5|few|.
TGTGCCAGCAGCCAAGATTGGGCAGGGGGGGAGACCCAGTACTTC
CASSQDWAGGETQYF
>TRBV9|TRBJ2-5|.|.
TGTGCCAGCAGCGTAGCTCCCCTCCAAGAGACCCAGTACTTC
CASSVAPLQETQYF
>TRBV12-3/TRBV12-4|TRBJ1-3|.|.
TGTGCCAGCAGTCCGTCGAACGCAGGGGTAGGAAACACCATATATTTT
CASSPSNAGVGNTIYF
>TRBV20-1|TRBJ2-4|few|.
TGCAGTGCTAGGCAACCAACAGGGACCAAAAACATTCAGTACTTC
CSARQPTGTKNIQYF
>TRBV6-2/TRBV6-3|TRBJ2-4|.|TRBD1
TGTGCCAGCAGTTACTCGGGACAGGGTATTCAGTACTTC
CASSYSGQGIQYF
>TRBV20-1|TRBJ2-1|few|TRBD2
TGCAGTGCTAGAGCGCCGGGACTAGCGATAAAGAGCTCCTACAATGAGCAGTTCTTC
CSARAPGLAIKSSYNEQFF
>TRBV7-2|TRBJ1-4|.|.
TGTGCCAGCAGCTTAATGGGAAATGAAAAACTGTTTTTT
CASSLMGNEKLFF
>TRBV7-6|TRBJ2-2|.|.
TGTGCCAGCAGCTTAGGGATGCGGGGTGCAACCGGGGAGCTGTTTTTT
CASSLGMRGATGELFF
>TRBV3-1|TRBJ2-7|few|TRBD2
TGTGCCAGCAGCCCAGGAACTAGCGGGTGGAACGAGCAGTACTTC
CASSPGTSGWNEQYF
>TRBV5-1|TRBJ1-4|many|TRBD1
TGCGCCAGCAGCTTACAGGGGGCTAATGAAAAACTGTTTTTT
CASSLQGANEKLFF
>TRBV7-6|TRBJ2-1|.|.
TGTGCCAGCAGCTTAGGGGGGACCCCAGTCTACAATGAGCAGTTCTTC
CASSLGGTPVYNEQFF
>TRBV11-3|TRBJ2-7|.|.
TGTGCCAGCAGCTTAGGTGGTAGCGGAGCCTACGAGCAGTACTTC
CASSLGGSGAYEQYF
>TRBV2|TRBJ2-5|few|TRBD2
TGTGCCAGCAGTGAACTAGCGGGGGTAGAGACCCAGTACTTC
CASSELAGVETQYF
>TRBV5-1|TRBJ2-2|few|.
TGCGCCAGCAGCTTGGCTTTCGCAGGGGTCACCGGGGAGCTGTTTTTT
CASSLAFAGVTGELFF
>TRBV4-1|TRBJ2-2|.|TRBD2
TGCGCCAGCAGCGCGCTAGCGGGGGGGCCGAACACCGGGGAGCTGTTTTTT
CASSALAGGPNTGELFF
>TRBV7-2|TRBJ2-5|few|.
TGTGCCAGCAGCTCAAAGGGGACCCAGTACTTC
CASSSKGTQYF
>TRBV10-2|TRBJ2-7|.|TRBD1
TGCGCCAGCAGTGAGAGACAGGGGGTACTATACGAGCAGTACTTC
CASSERQGVLYEQYF
>TRBV6-5|TRBJ2-3|few|TRBD2
TGTGCCAGCAGTTACTCATCTAGCGGGGCCCCCTACACAGATACGCAGTATTTT
CASSYSSSGAPYTDTQYF
>TRBV20-1|TRBJ2-5|few|TRBD2
TGCAGTGCCCTGGGAATGGGGGAGGGGTGGGAGACCCAGTACTTC
CSALGMGEGWETQYF
>TRBV7-2|TRBJ1-1|few|.
TGTGCCAGCAGCTCCGGACCTTGGGACACTGAAGCTTTCTTT
CASSSGPWDTEAFF
>TRBV2|TRBJ2-1|.|.
TGTGCCAGCAGGCGGGACTCGAGCTCCTACAATGAGCAGTTCTTC
CASRRDSSSYNEQFF
>TRBV4-1|TRBJ1-1|few|.
TGCGCCAGCAGCCAGGGCCGCCCTTCTTGGGTGAACACTGAAGCTTTCTTT
CASSQGRPSWVNTEAFF
>TRBV4-3|TRBJ2-7|few|TRBD1
TGCGCCAGCAGCCCCTACGGACAGGGGAGGTTGGACGAGCAGTACTTC
CASSPYGQGRLDEQYF
>TRBV6-5|TRBJ2-2|few|TRBD1
TGTGCCAGCAGTTACGGACAGGGGTATTGGGTGACCGGGGAGCTGTTTTTT
CASSYGQGYWVTGELFF
>TRBV6-1|TRBJ2-5|many|TRBD1
TGTGCCAGCAGGCACAGGGGTCGGGTAGAGACCCAGTACTTC
CASRHRGRVETQYF
>TRBV11-2|TRBJ2-7|few|.
TGTGCCAGCAGCGACCGGGACCTGAGCTCCTACGAGCAGTACTTC
CASSDRDLSSYEQYF
>TRBV12-3/TRBV12-4|TRBJ1-5|few|.
TGTGCCAGCAACTTGAGGGGCAATCAGCCCCAGCATTTT
CASNLRGNQPQHF
>TRBV20-1|TRBJ1-2|many|.
TGCAGTGCTAGTTGGCAGAACTATGGCTACACCTTC
CSASWQNYGYTF